A selection of T cell receptor beta chains follows, all from one sample in a study of spatial heterogeneity in lung cancer. TCRdb re-derived calls from the 5' RACE reads in MiXCR, one entry per CDR3 protein. Among about 92,000 distinct CDR3 sequences listed, about 12% were seen once. The sequencing used PBMCs, collected at surgery. The receptors were gathered from a male donor with early-stage non-small cell lung cancer. Both conserved end residues are part of each CDR3. D genes are given only for firm matches. Rows may omit the clone size; those that give it use once, few, many or a size class.

V,size,J,D,CDR3,DNA
TRBV5-5,-,TRBJ2-3,-,CASSFQVPGDTQYF,TGTGCCAGCAGCTTTCAGGTCCCCGGGGATACGCAGTATTTT
TRBV15,few,TRBJ1-4,-,CATSRDLAPNEKLFF,TGTGCCACCAGCAGAGATTTGGCGCCTAATGAAAAACTGTTTTTT
TRBV28,few,TRBJ1-5,TRBD1,CASTADRVGNSNQPQHF,TGTGCCAGCACCGCCGACAGGGTGGGAAATAGCAATCAGCCCCAGCATTTT
TRBV4-1,-,TRBJ2-7,-,CASSQLNTQTYEQYF,TGCGCCAGCAGCCAACTAAACACTCAGACCTACGAGCAGTACTTC
TRBV7-7,few,TRBJ2-5,-,CASSRRPNQETQYF,TGTGCTAGCAGCCGCCGGCCAAACCAAGAGACCCAGTACTTC
TRBV29-1,many,TRBJ1-2,TRBD1,CSVEAVPGGMNYTF,TGCAGCGTTGAAGCGGTTCCAGGGGGGATGAACTACACCTTC
TRBV5-8,-,TRBJ1-2,-,CASRSTGAAWGYTF,TGTGCCAGCAGATCCACGGGAGCCGCCTGGGGCTACACCTTC
TRBV4-2,-,TRBJ2-3,-,CASSASREWLGSTDTQYF,TGTGCCAGCAGCGCCAGCAGGGAATGGCTAGGGAGCACAGATACGCAGTATTTT
TRBV10-2,-,TRBJ1-2,TRBD1,CASSEAGGGGYTF,TGCGCCAGCAGTGAGGCGGGAGGGGGCGGCTACACCTTC
TRBV28,few,TRBJ2-2,-,CASSIPPLLGELFF,TGTGCCAGCAGTATCCCCCCCCTCCTCGGGGAGCTGTTTTTT
TRBV7-2,few,TRBJ2-3,-,CASSPSTSTDTQYF,TGTGCCAGCAGCCCCTCAACTAGCACAGATACGCAGTATTTT
TRBV7-3,few,TRBJ2-2,TRBD2,CASSTRLAENTGELFF,TGTGCCAGCAGCACCCGACTAGCTGAGAACACCGGGGAGCTGTTTTTT